This TCR beta chain stems from a study of T and B cells in COVID-19 patients. This clonotype is deemed medium-sized. BIOMED2 TRB-A/B primer pools were used in multiplex TRB PCR. TCRdb itself ran the multiplex PCR reads through MiXCR, one entry per CDR3 protein. The sample yields around 5,000 distinct CDR3 sequences, 27% seen once. From blood, about 240-550 ng of genomic DNA served as TRB template. The CDR3 is made up of 15 amino acids. Trimming at V came to 1 base and at J to 2 bases, leaving 3 bases not matched to a gene. The V gene's germline CDR1 is SGHKS and CDR2 YYEKEE (reference sequence). The gene calls are TRBV5-5 and TRBJ2-5; 9 bases are shared with TRBD2. The sequence came from a human donor with active COVID-19. The sample was blood. The CDR3 DNA follows: TGTGCCAGCAGCTTGCCAGCGGGGGGACAAGAGACCCAGTACTTC. Translating it yields CASSLPAGGQETQYF. Full variable domain (rest looked up from reference TRBV5-5 and TRBJ2-5): DAGVTQSPTHLIKTRGQQVTLRCSPISGHKSVSWYQQVLGQGPQFIFQYYEKEERGRGNFPDRFSARQFPNYSSELNVNALLLGDSALYLCASSLPAGGQETQYFGPGTRLLVL.